This entry lists 25 T cell receptor beta chains sequenced from one sample in a study of T cell responses to AZD1222 COVID-19 vaccine. Assay: immunoSEQ multiplex PCR; the TCRdb copy retains only in-frame clones and omits some. The sample carries about 170,000 clones, 80% to 95% recorded once. Here the sequenced sample was peripheral blood, taken on day 0 of AZD1222 vaccination. These receptors all stem from an adult in good health.

This clone came up once. The chain recombines TRBV6-2 or TRBV6-3 with TRBJ2-1; a possible D gene is TRBD2 (5 bases). The CDR3 runs 12 residues. V dropped 2 bases and J dropped 10 bases, with 9 bases sitting between them. The germline gives CDR1 MNHEY, CDR2 SVGEGT. CDR3 residues: CASSYLTGEQFF. CDR3 nucleotides: TGTGCCAGCAGTTACCTAACGGGAGAGCAGTTCTTC.

This chain connects TRBV6-4 to TRBJ1-2; D unclear. Per the germline V gene, CDR1 is MRHNA and CDR2 is SNTAGT. V dropped 5 bases and J dropped 7 bases, with 14 bases sitting between them. CDR3 length: 13 amino acids. Here the CDR3 DNA reads TGTGCCAGCAGTTTAGAGGGAGAATCTGGCTACACCTTC. Translation gives CASSLEGESGYTF.

The chain recombines TRBV5-1 with TRBJ2-3, with 8 nucleotides matching TRBD2. V trimming: 2 bases; J trimming: 6 bases; junction bases outside the gene matches: 5. Per germline, CDR1 SGHRS and CDR2 YFSETQ. The CDR3 covers 14 residues. CDR3 region: CASSFGLAPDTQYF. CDR3 nucleotide sequence: TGCGCCAGCAGCTTTGGACTAGCTCCCGATACGCAGTATTTT.

The chain joins TRBV27 to TRBJ1-5; D might be TRBD1 (6 bases). The germline gives CDR1 MNHEY, CDR2 SMNVEV (reference sequence). Trimming pared 1 base from V and 5 bases from J, leaving 18 bases between. The length of the CDR3 is 17 residues. The CDR3 loop reads CASSLLRGGSRDQPQHF. The CDR3 coding sequence is TGTGCCAGCAGTTTATTGCGTGGGGGCTCCCGTGATCAGCCCCAGCATTTT.

This clone was observed a single time. DNA of the CDR3: TGTGCCAGCAGCTTACTAGCGGGGGGCACAGATACGCAGTATTTT. This gives the protein CASSLLAGGTDTQYF. The chain carries TRBV11-2 and TRBJ2-3, with 10 bases matching TRBD2. Trimming at V came to 2 bases and at J to 1 base, leaving 0 bases not matched to a gene. This CDR3 spans 15 amino acids. Germline assignment: CDR1 SGHAT and CDR2 FQNNGV.

V is TRBV7-2 and J is TRBJ1-5; D might be TRBD1 (6 bases). The germline V gene encodes CDR1 SGHTA and CDR2 FQGNSA. The CDR3 covers 15 residues. Trimming cost V 5 bases and J 7 bases, with 18 bases left between them. CDR3 DNA sequence: TGTGCCAGCAGCCCCATAGGGGGATCCAACCAGCCCCAGCATTTT. As protein: CASSPIGGSNQPQHF. Variable domain in full (rest from reference TRBV7-2 and TRBJ1-5): GAGVSQSPSNKVTEKGKDVELRCDPISGHTALYWYRQSLGQGLEFLIYFQGNSAPDKSGLPSDRFSAERTGGSVSTLTIQRTQQEDSAVYLCASSPIGGSNQPQHFGDGTRLSIL.

The chain is built from TRBV7-8 and TRBJ2-7, with 7 bases fitting TRBD1. The germline CDR1 and CDR2 sequences are SGHVS and FQNEAQ. With 2 bases clipped from V and 4 bases from J, the junction kept 8 bases outside the gene matches. The length of the CDR3 is 15 residues. CDR3 sequence (DNA): TGTGCCAGCAGCTTACTAACAGGGGAATGGTACGAGCAGTACTTC. It translates to CASSLLTGEWYEQYF.

The rearrangement uses TRBV7-2 and TRBJ1-6; D remains unclear. The germline CDR1 and CDR2 sequences are SGHTA and FQGNSA. This CDR3 region has 18 residues. Trimming left V 5 bases short and J 6 bases short, with 23 bases between. CDR3 loop: CASSQLMGWGRSNSPLHF. The DNA for the CDR3 is TGTGCCAGCAGCCAACTCATGGGATGGGGAAGGAGTAATTCACCCCTCCACTTT.

The rearrangement joins TRBV10-3 to TRBJ1-3; no clear D gene. The CDR3 totals 14 residues. The V gene lost 0 bases and the J gene lost 5 bases, with 8 bases spanning the gap. Germline CDR1 reads ENHRY; CDR2 reads SYGVKD. The CDR3 reads CAISESQGRNTIYF. Written as DNA, the CDR3 is TGTGCCATCAGTGAGTCACAAGGGAGAAACACCATATATTTT.

J is TRBJ2-2 and V is TRBV6-5; D gene ambiguous. Per the germline V gene, CDR1 is MNHEY and CDR2 is SVGAGI. The CDR3 is made up of 13 amino acids. The ends were cut back, 2 bases at V and 7 bases at J, with 8 bases in the middle. The CDR3 loop is CASSYGVDGELFF. CDR3 sequence (DNA): TGTGCCAGCAGTTACGGAGTGGACGGGGAGCTGTTTTTT.

CDR3 DNA sequence: TGTGCCAGCGAGCGGGAGGCCCTCTACGAGCAGTACTTC. This gives the protein CASEREALYEQYF. The rearrangement links TRBV28 to TRBJ2-7; 9 positions match TRBD2. Germline lookup yields CDR1 MDHEN and CDR2 SYDVKM. The junction had 5 bases not matched to a gene; V was cut back by 8 bases and J by 3 bases. The CDR3 extends over 13 amino acids.

V gene TRBV5-1 combines with J gene TRBJ1-1; no clear D gene. Trimming pared 5 bases from V and 2 bases from J, leaving 4 bases between. Germline V gene lookup returns CDR1 SGHRS and CDR2 YFSETQ. The CDR3 spans 11 residues. The CDR3 region has the DNA TGCGCCAGCAGGGTTAACACTGAAGCTTTCTTT. Translated, it gives CASRVNTEAFF.

This chain connects TRBV6-2 or TRBV6-3 to TRBJ2-3, with 14 positions matching TRBD2. CDR1 and CDR2 from the germline V gene are MNHEY and SVGEGT. This CDR3 has 16 amino acids. Trimming at V came to 0 bases and at J to 6 bases, leaving 2 bases not matched to a gene. CDR3 in amino acids: CASSYSTSGRADTQYF. The CDR3 DNA reads as TGTGCCAGCAGTTACTCGACTAGCGGGAGGGCGGATACGCAGTATTTT.

The CDR3 coding sequence is TGTGCCAGCAGCCTGGCCGGGATCTCTCCTGGAAACACCATATATTTT. Translated, it gives CASSLAGISPGNTIYF. This rearrangement joins TRBV5-5 to TRBJ1-3; D ambiguous. V gave up 4 bases and J gave up 2 bases, with 16 bases separating them. This CDR3 spans 16 amino acids. Germline CDR1 and CDR2: SGHKS and YYEKEE (reference sequence).

The genes are TRBV7-2 and TRBJ1-1; 8 bases match TRBD1. CDR1 SGHTA and CDR2 FQGNSA come from the germline V gene. The length of the CDR3 is 15 residues. Trimming removed 2 bases from V and 3 bases from J; junction bases left unmatched: 5. The CDR3 region has the DNA TGTGCCAGCAGCTTACTACGACAGGGGTACACTGAAGCTTTCTTT. It encodes CASSLLRQGYTEAFF.

V gene TRBV9 combines with J gene TRBJ1-4; no clear D gene. This CDR3 comprises 14 residues. Germline loops: CDR1 SGDLS, CDR2 YYNGEE. V was clipped by 3 bases and J by 3 bases, with 9 bases between them. For the CDR3, the DNA is TGTGCCAGCAGCGGAAGTTTCGCTAATGAAAAACTGTTTTTT. Protein product: CASSGSFANEKLFF.

This chain connects TRBV5-1 to TRBJ2-5, with a weak D call TRBD1 (6 bases). Germline-derived CDR1 and CDR2 are SGHRS and YFSETQ. Trimming stripped 4 bases from V and 5 bases from J, with 15 bases between. This CDR3 is 14 amino acids long. The CDR3 nucleotides read TGCGCCAGCAGCAGCCCAACAGGGATGGAGACCCAGTACTTC. Translating it yields CASSSPTGMETQYF.

This clone was counted a single time. V gene TRBV5-4 combines with J gene TRBJ2-5; 9 bases agree with TRBD1. Germline V gives CDR1 SGHNT, CDR2 YYREEE (reference sequence). This CDR3 region has 15 residues. The J segment lost 1 base and the V segment lost 4 bases, leaving 5 bases of the junction unmatched. The CDR3 DNA sequence: TGTGCCAGCAGCACCAACAGGGGGCCCCAAGAGACCCAGTACTTC. Translated: CASSTNRGPQETQYF.

This clone was seen only a few times. V gene TRBV19 combines with J gene TRBJ2-1, with D perhaps assigned TRBD1 or TRBD2 (6 bases each). V lost 2 bases and J lost 0, with 8 bases in between. Per germline, CDR1 LNHDA and CDR2 SQIVND (reference sequence). The CDR3 loop spans 15 amino acids. In DNA, the CDR3 is TGTGCCAGTAGTATAAGGGGGGACTCCTACAATGAGCAGTTCTTC. Translating it yields CASSIRGDSYNEQFF.

The J gene is TRBJ2-6, the V gene TRBV10-3, with TRBD1 matching over 8 bases. Germline V gives CDR1 ENHRY, CDR2 SYGVKD. The CDR3 has 18 residues. J lost 3 bases, V lost 6 bases, and 13 bases had no gene match. The CDR3 spells CAIREGQGVKDGANVLTF. The CDR3 DNA reads as TGTGCCATCAGGGAAGGACAGGGAGTTAAAGATGGGGCCAACGTCCTGACTTTC.

The rearrangement uses TRBV5-6 and TRBJ2-1; 7 bases line up with TRBD2. The junction had 13 bases not matched to a gene; V was cut back by 4 bases and J by 9 bases. Germline V CDR1 and CDR2: SGHDT, YYEEEE. The CDR3 length is 15 residues. CDR3 residues: CASSPWGGRVSEQFF. DNA for the CDR3: TGTGCCAGCAGCCCGTGGGGGGGTCGAGTGAGTGAGCAGTTCTTC.

This clone appeared a few times. The chain employs TRBV6-6 and TRBJ1-5; D is possibly TRBD1 (6 bases). Between the trimmed V and J ends, which lost 3 bases and 3 bases, there was a span of 12 bases. Germline V gene data show CDR1 as MNHNY and CDR2 as SVGAGI (reference sequence). This CDR3 spans 15 amino acids. The CDR3 reads CASSYTGTSNQPQHF. The CDR3 nucleotides are TGTGCCAGCAGTTATACCGGGACATCCAATCAGCCCCAGCATTTT.

V usage is TRBV4-1 and J usage is TRBJ2-7; possible D gene TRBD1, 5 bases. Germline loops: CDR1 MGHRA, CDR2 YSYEKL. The CDR3 is 16 residues long. V lost 0 bases and J lost 1, with 13 bases in between. For the CDR3, the DNA is TGCGCCAGCAGCCAAGAATTCCAGGGAAGGTCCTACGAGCAGTACTTC. Its protein is CASSQEFQGRSYEQYF.

This chain links TRBV3-1 (or the pseudogene TRBV3-2) with TRBJ2-3, with TRBD2 matching over 11 bases. V lost 3 bases to trimming and J lost 3 bases; unmatched junction nucleotides: 8. The CDR3 spans 17 residues. Germline V lookup: CDR1 LGHDT, CDR2 YNNKEL (reference sequence). CDR3: CASSHFPTSGATDTQYF. Written as DNA, the CDR3 is TGTGCCAGCAGCCATTTCCCGACTAGCGGGGCTACAGATACGCAGTATTTT.

The V gene is TRBV9, the J gene TRBJ2-1, with D unresolved. The CDR3 extends over 12 amino acids. Germline V gene data show CDR1 as SGDLS and CDR2 as YYNGEE. With 4 bases removed from V and 5 bases from J, the gap between germline ends came to 7 bases. The CDR3 nucleotides are TGTGCCAGCAGCACCAATCACAATGAGCAGTTCTTC. Protein sequence: CASSTNHNEQFF.